This T cell receptor (beta chain) came from a study of control samples from healthy donors and cancer patients. Repertoires were generated with immunoSEQ multiplex PCR, while TCRdb's copy carries only in-frame clones and drops some. The table records approximately 140,000 clones, about 89% of them present only once. Only a few counts were recorded for this clone. CDR3 length: 15 amino acids. V trimming: 4 bases; J trimming: 0 bases; junction bases outside the gene matches: 5. Per germline, CDR1 SGHRS and CDR2 YFSETQ. This sequence joins TRBV5-1 and TRBJ1-1; 8 bases match TRBD1. This receptor was obtained from a man in his late teens or twenties in good health. The material sequenced was blood. CDR3 bases: TGCGCCAGCAGCATACAGGGGGGACTGAACACTGAAGCTTTCTTT. Translating it yields CASSIQGGLNTEAFF.